The clone carrying this T cell receptor beta chain appeared a few times. The antigen is undetermined. This sample stems from a study of cytomegalovirus exposure and HLA in healthy donors. The CDR3 is 13 amino acids. The V end lost 6 bases, the J end lost 7 bases, and 15 bases lay between the germline ends. Germline CDR1 is SNHLY and CDR2 is FYNNEI. Broader study findings: HLA-A and HLA-B allele assignments for most subjects were reportedly predicted accurately using TCR beta sequences. Reportedly, fewer N-insertions than the approximately 690-donor mean appeared in an Asian-associated ancestry cluster in a later analysis.

The study ran its PCR with 60 Vbeta and 13 Jbeta primers. The repertoire was sequenced with immunoSEQ multiplex PCR; TCRdb's copy has only in-frame clones and lacks some. Here the sample spans roughly 260,000 clones, approximately 84% being singletons. The source material was PBMCs. This chain joins TRBV2 and TRBJ1-1; the D gene is possibly TRBD1 (5 bases). The clonotype originates from a middle-aged woman in good health and CMV-seropositive. In nucleotides, the CDR3 is TGTGCCAGCAGAGACGACAGCGGGATTGAAGCTTTCTTT. This gives the protein CASRDDSGIEAFF.